Listed here are 23 T cell receptor beta chains from one sample, sequenced in a study of blood T cell repertoires in COVID-19. Profiling relied on immunoSEQ multiplex PCR, and the TCRdb table lists in-frame clones only, not all of them. The repertoire consists of hundreds of thousands of clones, with 85% occurring once and the leading ten covering roughly 15%. Source material: peripheral blood. Source of these receptors: a human donor in a cohort sampled during active COVID-19.

This rearrangement joins TRBV7-9 to TRBJ2-2; D gene uncertain. This CDR3 region has 13 residues. The V gene's germline CDR1 is SEHNR and CDR2 FQNEAQ (reference sequence). Trimming pared 2 bases from V and 7 bases from J, leaving 8 bases between. In nucleotides, the CDR3 is TGTGCCAGCAGCTTACTAGGTATCGGGGAGCTGTTTTTT. It encodes CASSLLGIGELFF.

The genes are TRBV2 and TRBJ2-2; 9 bases line up with TRBD2. V lost 6 bases to trimming and J lost 6 bases; unmatched junction nucleotides: 8. The CDR3 extends over 15 amino acids. Germline CDR1 and CDR2: SNHLY and FYNNEI. The CDR3 DNA reads TGTGCCAGCAGGGCCCTAGCGGGAAGCCCCGGGGAGCTGTTTTTT. Its protein is CASRALAGSPGELFF. Variable domain in full (rest from reference TRBV2 and TRBJ2-2): EPEVTQTPSHQVTQMGQEVILRCVPISNHLYFYWYRQILGQKVEFLVSFYNNEISEKSEIFDDQFSVERPDGSNFTLKIRSTKLEDSAMYFCASRALAGSPGELFFGEGSRLTVL.

The J gene is TRBJ2-2, the V gene TRBV4-3; 9 bases align to TRBD2. The ends lost 0 bases at V and 9 bases at J; junction bases unmatched: 8. CDR3 length: 16 amino acids. Germline V gives CDR1 LGHNA, CDR2 YSLEER. CDR3 DNA sequence: TGCGCCAGCAGCCAAGACGCGGCTAGCGGGAACCGGGAGCTGTTTTTT. Residues: CASSQDAASGNRELFF.

V usage is TRBV14 and J usage is TRBJ2-7, with 13 bases aligning to TRBD2. Germline CDR1 and CDR2: SGHDN and FVKESK. The CDR3 is made up of 15 amino acids. Trimming cost V 5 bases and J 2 bases; bases outside gene matches: 3. The CDR3 region is CASSSLAGGTYEQYF. The CDR3 DNA is TGTGCCAGCAGCTCACTAGCGGGAGGGACCTACGAGCAGTACTTC.

The chain is built from TRBV28 and TRBJ2-7, with a weak D call TRBD1 (5 bases). Trimming removed 6 bases from V and 2 bases from J, with 11 bases in between. This CDR3 region has 13 residues. Per germline, CDR1 MDHEN and CDR2 SYDVKM. For the CDR3, the DNA is TGTGCCAGCAGCTCGGACATCGCCTACGAGCAGTACTTC. It is translated as CASSSDIAYEQYF.

CDR3 residues: CASSFGSGDGEQYF. The CDR3 DNA sequence: TGTGCCAGCAGCTTCGGATCTGGAGATGGCGAGCAGTACTTC. The chain recombines TRBV11-2 with TRBJ2-7; D not resolved. Germline V gene lookup returns CDR1 SGHAT and CDR2 FQNNGV. The CDR3 contains 14 residues. Trimming took 3 bases from V and 6 from J, leaving 15 bases between them.

J is TRBJ1-6 and V is TRBV6-6; 7 bases are shared with TRBD1. The CDR3 loop spans 15 amino acids. CDR1 is MNHNY, CDR2 SVGAGI, per germline (reference sequence). V lost 1 base and J lost 9; bases outside the gene matches: 6. The CDR3 is CASSYFGDRPSPLHF. The CDR3 DNA reads TGTGCCAGCAGTTACTTCGGGGACAGACCTTCACCCCTCCACTTT.

The chain is built from TRBV2 and TRBJ1-5; D is perhaps TRBD1 (6 bases). There are 17 residues in the CDR3. With 4 bases removed from V and 6 bases from J, the gap between germline ends came to 22 bases. Germline V CDR1 and CDR2: SNHLY, FYNNEI. CDR3 bases: TGTGCCAGCAGTGCCAGGGGTGTGGCGGTCCCGTTTCAGCCCCAGCATTTT. Translation gives CASSARGVAVPFQPQHF. Filled out from reference TRBV2 and TRBJ1-5, the complete variable domain reads EPEVTQTPSHQVTQMGQEVILRCVPISNHLYFYWYRQILGQKVEFLVSFYNNEISEKSEIFDDQFSVERPDGSNFTLKIRSTKLEDSAMYFCASSARGVAVPFQPQHFGDGTRLSIL.

This clone was counted only a few times. CDR3 region: CASSSRDRLDLYEQYF. The CDR3 DNA sequence: TGTGCCAGCAGCTCCCGGGACAGGCTCGACCTCTACGAGCAGTACTTC. This chain joins TRBV5-5 and TRBJ2-7; 8 bases are a match to TRBD1. The V gene's germline CDR1 is SGHKS and CDR2 YYEKEE (reference sequence). The CDR3 consists of 16 residues. J lost 3 bases, V lost 3 bases, and 11 bases had no gene match.

CDR3 residues: CASSVAPGLVPYEQYF. Written as DNA, the CDR3 is TGTGCCAGCAGCGTAGCTCCGGGACTAGTTCCCTACGAGCAGTACTTC. This chain uses TRBV9 with TRBJ2-7; 8 bases are a match to TRBD2. The V segment lost 0 bases and the J segment 2 bases; nucleotides outside the gene matches: 7. Germline V gene sequence: CDR1 SGDLS, CDR2 YYNGEE. This CDR3 has 16 residues.

This clone was counted a few times. The chain joins TRBV6-1 to TRBJ1-3; tentatively, D is TRBD1 (6 bases). Germline V gene sequence: CDR1 MNHNS, CDR2 SASEGT. The CDR3 runs to 16 residues. Trimming stripped 3 bases from V and 7 bases from J, with 19 bases between. The CDR3 protein is CASSDEDSLPWNTIYF. In DNA form, the CDR3 reads TGTGCCAGCAGTGACGAGGACAGTCTCCCCTGGAACACCATATATTTT.

The rearrangement uses TRBV7-3 and TRBJ2-5; D perhaps matches TRBD2 (5 bases). Germline CDR1 and CDR2: SGHTA and FQGTGA. CDR3 length equals 13 residues. With 4 bases removed from V and 3 bases from J, the gap between germline ends came to 9 bases. CDR3 amino acids: CASSSGMKETQYF. CDR3 DNA sequence: TGTGCCAGCAGCTCCGGGATGAAAGAGACCCAGTACTTC. The full variable domain, in which reference TRBV7-3 and TRBJ2-5 provide the parts outside the CDR3, is GAGVSQTPSNKVTEKGKYVELRCDPISGHTALYWYRQSLGQGPEFLIYFQGTGAADDSGLPNDRFFAVRPEGSVSTLKIQRTERGDSAVYLCASSSGMKETQYFGPGTRLLVL.

The CDR3 region is CATSDLGGVGTDTQYF. For the CDR3, the DNA is TGTGCCACCAGTGATTTAGGGGGAGTGGGAACAGATACGCAGTATTTT. V is TRBV24-1 and J is TRBJ2-3; D is possibly TRBD1 (6 bases). The CDR3 is 16 residues long. The V end was cut by 1 base, the J end by 3 bases, with 13 bases between. In germline, CDR1 is KGHDR, CDR2 SFDVKD.

The chain uses TRBV28 and TRBJ2-7, with TRBD2 matching over 11 bases. The V gene end was trimmed by 5 bases and the J gene end by 3 bases; junction bases not matched to a gene: 3. The V gene's germline CDR1 is MDHEN and CDR2 SYDVKM. The CDR3 runs 14 residues. Written as DNA, the CDR3 is TGTGCCAGCAGTATAGCGGGAGGGATCTACGAGCAGTACTTC. Protein product: CASSIAGGIYEQYF. The complete variable domain, with remaining parts taken from reference TRBV28 and TRBJ2-7, reads DVKVTQSSRYLVKRTGEKVFLECVQDMDHENMFWYRQDPGLGLRLIYFSYDVKMKEKGDIPEGYSVSREKKERFSLILESASTNQTSMYLCASSIAGGIYEQYFGPGTRLTVT.

DNA of the CDR3: TGCGCCAGCAGCGGTGGCGGAACCTCTGGAAACACCATATATTTT. Its protein is CASSGGGTSGNTIYF. The V call is TRBV5-1, the J call TRBJ1-3; no reliable D call. V was shortened by 4 bases and J by 0 bases, with 11 bases between the two germline ends. There are 15 residues in the CDR3. From germline, CDR1 is SGHRS and CDR2 YFSETQ. Full variable domain (missing parts from reference TRBV5-1 and TRBJ1-3): KAGVTQTPRYLIKTRGQQVTLSCSPISGHRSVSWYQQTPGQGLQFLFEYFSETQRNKGNFPGRFSGRQFSNSRSEMNVSTLELGDSALYLCASSGGGTSGNTIYFGEGSWLTVV.

The chain is built from TRBV6-1 and TRBJ2-7, with TRBD2 matching 7 bases. The CDR3 is made up of 15 amino acids. Germline loops: CDR1 MNHNS, CDR2 SASEGT. Trimming took 0 bases from V and 0 from J; bases not matched to a gene: 2. CDR3 in amino acids: CASSEAGTTSYEQYF. Written as DNA, the CDR3 is TGTGCCAGCAGTGAAGCCGGGACTACCTCCTACGAGCAGTACTTC.

The chain uses TRBV10-3 and TRBJ2-5, with 9 bases that match TRBD1. The CDR3 sequence is 14 residues long. J was trimmed by 7 bases and V by 6 bases; bases with no gene match: 9. Looked up from germline, CDR1 is ENHRY and CDR2 is SYGVKD. The CDR3 protein is CAIRTGGNGGTQYF. The CDR3 DNA reads TGTGCCATCAGGACAGGGGGTAATGGCGGGACCCAGTACTTC.

This clone was counted only a few times. The rearrangement uses TRBV15 and TRBJ1-6, with unresolved D. The CDR3 is made up of 14 amino acids. Germline CDR1 and CDR2: LNHNV and YYDKDF (reference sequence). The V gene lost 5 bases and the J gene lost 14 bases, with 19 bases spanning the gap. The CDR3 loop is CATSVLGPSSALHF. CDR3 bases: TGTGCCACCAGCGTTCTGGGCCCCTCTTCTGCCCTCCACTTT.

This sequence joins TRBV5-5 and TRBJ1-1, with a tentative D call TRBD1 (6 bases). The CDR3 has 15 residues. V lost 2 bases to trimming and J lost 6 bases, with 17 bases between them. Germline-derived CDR1 and CDR2 are SGHKS and YYEKEE (reference sequence). CDR3 nucleotide sequence: TGTGCCAGCAGCTTTTACAAGGGGGAGTTGGCTGAAGCTTTCTTT. Translated: CASSFYKGELAEAFF.

The chain couples TRBV19 to TRBJ2-1, with TRBD2 identical over 12 bases. With V trimmed by 7 bases and J by 9 bases, 10 bases remained unmatched. Germline values: CDR1 LNHDA, CDR2 SQIVND (reference sequence). This CDR3 is 15 amino acids long. The CDR3 protein is CASNLGLAGRAEQFF. The CDR3 DNA is TGTGCCAGTAACCTCGGACTAGCGGGGCGTGCTGAGCAGTTCTTC.

This chain uses TRBV7-9 with TRBJ2-7, with TRBD1 identical over 8 bases. Germline trimming cut 4 bases from V and 11 bases from J; bases unmatched to any gene: 16. The CDR3 is 15 amino acids. Germline V gene lookup returns CDR1 SEHNR and CDR2 FQNEAQ (reference sequence). The CDR3 DNA reads TGTGCCAGCAGCTCCGACTCAGGGGGCGAGCGGTTCAAGTACTTC. This sequence encodes CASSSDSGGERFKYF.

The chain has TRBV7-2 and TRBJ2-5; the match to TRBD2 covers 10 bases. Trimming cost V 5 bases and J 4 bases; bases outside gene matches: 7. Looked up from germline, CDR1 is SGHTA and CDR2 is FQGNSA. This CDR3 has 15 amino acids. The CDR3 DNA follows: TGTGCCAGCAGCCGGGCTAGCGGGAGCCTAGAGACCCAGTACTTC. It translates to CASSRASGSLETQYF.

This chain links TRBV6-5 with TRBJ2-3, with TRBD2 matching 8 bases. This CDR3 is built from 16 residues. Germline lookup yields CDR1 MNHEY and CDR2 SVGAGI. The V gene end was trimmed by 2 bases and the J gene end by 4 bases; junction bases not matched to a gene: 8. The CDR3 coding sequence is TGTGCCAGCAGTTACCCCATAGCGGGACTCCCAGATACGCAGTATTTT. This sequence encodes CASSYPIAGLPDTQYF.